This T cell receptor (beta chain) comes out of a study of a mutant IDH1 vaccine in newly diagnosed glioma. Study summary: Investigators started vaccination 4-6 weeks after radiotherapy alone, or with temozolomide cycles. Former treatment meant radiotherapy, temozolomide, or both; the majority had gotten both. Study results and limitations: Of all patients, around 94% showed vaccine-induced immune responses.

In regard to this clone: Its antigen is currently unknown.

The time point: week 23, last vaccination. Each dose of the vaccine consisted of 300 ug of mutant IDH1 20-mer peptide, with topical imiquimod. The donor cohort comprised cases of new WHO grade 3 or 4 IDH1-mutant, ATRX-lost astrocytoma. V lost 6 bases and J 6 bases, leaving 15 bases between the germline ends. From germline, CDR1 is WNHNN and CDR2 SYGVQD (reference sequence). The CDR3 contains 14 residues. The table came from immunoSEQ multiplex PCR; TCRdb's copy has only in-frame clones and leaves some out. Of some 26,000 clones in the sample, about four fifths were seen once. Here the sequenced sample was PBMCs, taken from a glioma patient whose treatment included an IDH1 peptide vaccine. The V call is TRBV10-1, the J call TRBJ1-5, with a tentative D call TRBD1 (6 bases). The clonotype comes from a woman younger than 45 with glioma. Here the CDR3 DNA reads TGCGCCAGCAGCCCCGCGGGGGGCGGTCAGCCCCAGCATTTT. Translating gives CASSPAGGGQPQHF.